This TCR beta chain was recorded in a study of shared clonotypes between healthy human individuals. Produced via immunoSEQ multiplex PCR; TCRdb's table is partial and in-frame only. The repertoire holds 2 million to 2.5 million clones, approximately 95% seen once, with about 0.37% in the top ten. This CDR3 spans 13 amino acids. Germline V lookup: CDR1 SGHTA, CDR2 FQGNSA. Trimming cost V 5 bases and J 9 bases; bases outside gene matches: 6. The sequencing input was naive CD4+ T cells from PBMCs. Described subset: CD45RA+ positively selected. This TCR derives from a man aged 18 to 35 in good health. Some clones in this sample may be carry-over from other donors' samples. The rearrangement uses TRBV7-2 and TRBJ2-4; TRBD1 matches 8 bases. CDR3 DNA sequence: TGTGCCAGCAGCACAGGGGGTCTTGCCATTCAGTACTTC. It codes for CASSTGGLAIQYF.